This T cell receptor beta chain was retrieved from a study of blood T cell repertoires in COVID-19. This CDR3 spans 14 amino acids. CDR1 and CDR2 from the germline V gene are SGDLS and YYNGEE. V gave up 0 bases and J gave up 6 bases, with 13 bases separating them. Profiled with immunoSEQ multiplex PCR; TCRdb holds only in-frame clones, not every one. The sample includes some 49,000 clones, 85% to 95% seen only once; the top ten take 1%. This sequence originates from a man aged 60-69 years with COVID-19, enrolled during active disease. V and J are TRBV9 and TRBJ2-7, with no clear D. Sequences were obtained from peripheral blood. CDR3 residues: CASSVVGLGGEQYF. The CDR3 coding sequence is TGTGCCAGCAGCGTAGTAGGTCTCGGCGGCGAGCAGTACTTC.